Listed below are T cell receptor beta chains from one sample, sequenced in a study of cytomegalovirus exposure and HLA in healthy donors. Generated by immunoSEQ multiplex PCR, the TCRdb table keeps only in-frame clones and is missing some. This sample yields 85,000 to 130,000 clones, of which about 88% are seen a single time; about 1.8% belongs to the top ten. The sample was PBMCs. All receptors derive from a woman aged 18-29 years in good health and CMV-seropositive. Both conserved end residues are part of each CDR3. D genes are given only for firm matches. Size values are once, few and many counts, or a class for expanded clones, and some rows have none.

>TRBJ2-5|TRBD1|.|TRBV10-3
CAISEDRGPGKTQYF
TGTGCCATCAGTGAGGACAGGGGGCCGGGAAAGACCCAGTACTTC
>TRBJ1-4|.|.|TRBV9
CASSVATTAPGEKLFF
TGTGCCAGCAGCGTAGCTACGACCGCCCCGGGTGAAAAACTGTTTTTT
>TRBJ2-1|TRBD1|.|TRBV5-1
CASRRGQGANNEQFF
TGCGCCAGCAGGCGCGGACAGGGGGCTAACAATGAGCAGTTCTTC
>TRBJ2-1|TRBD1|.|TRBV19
CASSWGFLRTGVNEQFF
TGTGCCAGTAGCTGGGGCTTTTTAAGGACAGGGGTCAATGAGCAGTTCTTC
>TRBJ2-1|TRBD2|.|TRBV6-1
CASGVTSGGASEQFF
TGTGCCAGCGGGGTTACTAGCGGGGGGGCGTCTGAGCAGTTCTTC
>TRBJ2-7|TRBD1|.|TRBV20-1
CSASGTAWEYF
TGCAGTGCAAGTGGGACAGCATGGGAGTACTTC
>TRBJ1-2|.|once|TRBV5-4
CASSLLQGNGYTF
TGTGCCAGCAGTTTGCTCCAGGGGAATGGCTACACCTTC
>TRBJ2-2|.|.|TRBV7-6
CASSLVLQTGELFF
TGTGCCAGCAGCTTAGTTCTCCAGACCGGGGAGCTGTTTTTT
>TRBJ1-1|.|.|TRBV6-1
CASSADSLRVEAFF
TGTGCCAGCAGTGCTGACAGCCTTAGGGTTGAAGCTTTCTTT
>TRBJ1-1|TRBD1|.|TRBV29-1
CSGTGGGTEAFF
TGCAGCGGTACAGGGGGCGGCACTGAAGCTTTCTTT
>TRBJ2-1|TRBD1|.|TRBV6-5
CAAGRTGPYNEQFF
TGTGCAGCAGGTAGGACAGGGCCTTACAATGAGCAGTTCTTC
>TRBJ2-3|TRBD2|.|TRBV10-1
CASSLTSGGTDTQYF
TGCGCCAGCAGCTTGACTAGCGGGGGCACAGATACGCAGTATTTT
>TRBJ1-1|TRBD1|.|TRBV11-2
CASSPRGPGQGVPEAFF
TGTGCCAGCAGCCCCCGGGGGCCGGGACAGGGGGTCCCTGAAGCTTTCTTT
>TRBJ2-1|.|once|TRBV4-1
CASSHEISVDNEQFF
TGCGCCAGCAGCCACGAAATTTCAGTGGACAATGAGCAGTTCTTC
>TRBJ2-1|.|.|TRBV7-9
CASSLGETGRYNEQFF
TGTGCCAGCAGCTTGGGTGAGACAGGGAGGTACAATGAGCAGTTCTTC
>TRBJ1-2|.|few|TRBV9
CASSVDVGSNYGYTF
TGTGCCAGCAGCGTAGATGTGGGGAGTAACTATGGCTACACCTTC
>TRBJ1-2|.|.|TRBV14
CASSQGGRDTYGYTF
TGTGCCAGCAGCCAAGGGGGCCGGGACACCTATGGCTACACCTTC
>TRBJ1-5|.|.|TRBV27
CASSSSVNQPQHF
.
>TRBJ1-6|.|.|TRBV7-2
CASSLSNSNSPLHF
TGTGCCAGCAGCTTAAGTAACAGCAATTCACCCCTCCACTTT
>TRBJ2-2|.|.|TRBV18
CASSPAEGLNTGELFF
TGTGCCAGCTCCCCAGCAGAGGGCTTGAACACCGGGGAGCTGTTTTTT
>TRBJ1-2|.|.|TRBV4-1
CASSPLGKGSGYTF
TGCGCCAGCAGCCCCCTGGGCAAAGGCAGTGGCTACACCTTC
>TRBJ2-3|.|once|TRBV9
CASSVEDNPDLSQYF
TGTGCCAGCAGCGTAGAGGACAACCCCGACCTCTCGCAGTATTTT
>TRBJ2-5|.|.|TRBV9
CASSVVPSGETQYF
TGTGCCAGCAGCGTAGTGCCTTCAGGGGAGACCCAGTACTTC
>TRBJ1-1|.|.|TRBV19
CASSMRGGSEAFF
TGTGCCAGTAGTATGCGGGGGGGATCTGAAGCTTTCTTT
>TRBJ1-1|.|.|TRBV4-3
CASSQDRQGHTEAFF
TGCGCCAGCAGCCAAGATAGGCAGGGGCACACTGAAGCTTTCTTT
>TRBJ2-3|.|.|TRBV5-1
CASQPPGGTDTQYF
TGCGCCAGTCAACCTCCGGGAGGCACAGATACGCAGTATTTT
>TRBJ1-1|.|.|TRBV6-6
CASSSGQINTEAFF
TGTGCCAGCAGCTCGGGACAAATCAACACTGAAGCTTTCTTT
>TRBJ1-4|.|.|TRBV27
CASSSVNEKLFF
TGTGCCAGCAGCTCTGTTAATGAAAAACTGTTTTTT
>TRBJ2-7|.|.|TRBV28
CASSLGDIDSYEQYF
TGTGCCAGCAGTTTAGGGGACATCGACTCCTACGAGCAGTACTTC
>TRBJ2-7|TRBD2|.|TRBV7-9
CASRGAGGSYEQYF
TGTGCCAGCAGAGGAGCGGGGGGCTCCTACGAGCAGTACTTC
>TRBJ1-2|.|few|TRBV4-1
CASSHPPRRGYGYTF
TGCGCCAGCAGCCATCCCCCACGGAGGGGCTATGGCTACACCTTC
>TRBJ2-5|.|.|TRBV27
CASSLGHRGTQYF
TGTGCCAGCAGTTTAGGTCATCGGGGGACCCAGTACTTC
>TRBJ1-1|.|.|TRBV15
CATSRDRGAEAFF
TGTGCCACCAGCAGAGACAGGGGCGCTGAAGCTTTCTTT
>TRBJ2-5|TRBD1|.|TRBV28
CASRKIGGRETQYF
TGTGCCAGCAGGAAAATAGGGGGCAGAGAGACCCAGTACTTC
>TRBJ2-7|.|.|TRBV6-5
CASSSALRQKSYEQYF
TGTGCCAGCAGTTCCGCCCTAAGACAGAAGTCCTACGAGCAGTACTTC
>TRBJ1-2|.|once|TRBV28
CASSLDSRGYTF
TGTGCCAGCAGTCTAGACTCCCGGGGCTACACCTTC
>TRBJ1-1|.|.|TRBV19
CASRGPEAFF
TGTGCCAGTAGGGGGCCTGAAGCTTTCTTT
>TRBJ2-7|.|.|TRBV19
CASSIGTVPYEQYF
TGTGCCAGTAGTATAGGGACAGTTCCCTACGAGCAGTACTTC
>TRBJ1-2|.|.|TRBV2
CASSELYIGTHLYGYTF
TGTGCCAGCAGTGAACTATATATTGGTACCCATCTTTATGGCTACACCTTC
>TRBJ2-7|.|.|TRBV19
CASSALPQGNHEQYF
TGTGCCAGTAGTGCTCTACCTCAGGGAAACCACGAGCAGTACTTC
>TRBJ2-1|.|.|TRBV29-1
CSVEEANEQFF
TGCAGCGTTGAAGAGGCTAATGAGCAGTTCTTC
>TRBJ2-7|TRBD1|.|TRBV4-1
CASSLRDSSYEQYF
TGCGCCAGCAGCCTCCGGGACAGCTCCTACGAGCAGTACTTC
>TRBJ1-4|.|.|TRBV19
CASSSGKLFF
TGTGCCAGTAGTTCCGGAAAACTGTTTTTT
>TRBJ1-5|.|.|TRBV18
CASSLGTANQPQHF
TGTGCCAGCTCACTCGGGACTGCTAATCAGCCCCAGCATTTT
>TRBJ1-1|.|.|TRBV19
CASSTAGKTEAFF
TGTGCCAGTAGTACTGCAGGGAAGACTGAAGCTTTCTTT
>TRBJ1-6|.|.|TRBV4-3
CASSHGSSPDSPLHF
TGCGCCAGCAGCCACGGTAGCTCCCCCGATTCACCCCTCCACTTT
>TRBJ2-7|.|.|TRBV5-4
CASSLGASYEQYF
TGTGCCAGCAGCTTGGGAGCTAGCTACGAGCAGTACTTC
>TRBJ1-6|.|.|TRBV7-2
CASSLAPGNSPLHF
TGTGCCAGCAGCTTAGCGCCAGGGAATTCACCCCTCCACTTT
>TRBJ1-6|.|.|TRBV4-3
CASSQGAGSPLHF
TGCGCCAGCAGCCAGGGGGCTGGTTCACCCCTCCACTTT
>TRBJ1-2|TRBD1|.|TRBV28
CASSLQGVNYGYTF
TGTGCCAGCAGTTTACAGGGGGTTAACTATGGCTACACCTTC
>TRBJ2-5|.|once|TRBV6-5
CASSAVGVGETQYF
TGTGCCAGCAGCGCCGTGGGAGTTGGAGAGACCCAGTACTTC
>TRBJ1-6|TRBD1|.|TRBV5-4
CASSLMGQKNSPLHF
TGTGCCAGCAGCTTGATGGGACAGAAAAATTCACCCCTCCACTTT
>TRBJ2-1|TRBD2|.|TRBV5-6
CASSLVTSGGAANEQFF
TGTGCCAGCAGCTTGGTTACTAGCGGGGGGGCCGCGAATGAGCAGTTCTTC
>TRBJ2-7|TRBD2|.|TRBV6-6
CASTSAGGYEQYF
TGTGCCAGCACTTCAGCGGGGGGCTACGAGCAGTACTTC